This T cell receptor (beta chain) originates from a study of technical replicates of blood from a handful of donors (dated 2017 in TCRdb). The CDR3 numbers 12 residues from cysteine through phenylalanine. CDR3 DNA only is kept here, 36 bases in frame from base 1. CDR1 and CDR2, looked up from the germline V gene, are WSHSY and SAAADI. Trimming costs V 9 bases and J 3 bases, and their ends lie 11 bases apart. This clone was detected only once. Its specific antigen is unknown. No much larger clone is present one base from it, and per-base qualities are unavailable. Receptor amplification or capture employed the immunoSEQ multiplex PCR assay. Held by TCRdb, this immuneACCESS table contains in-frame sequences only and omits some clones. Under half of the omission traces to an unresolved V gene where checked; the cause of the rest is unknown. For this sample there are just under 100,000 clones; roughly 96% appear just once. Jointly, the top ten make up roughly 0.21% of the sample.

Sequencing input: T cells isolated from PBMCs. This chain is built from TRBV10-2 and TRBJ1-1; the D gene assignment is ambiguous. The source is a human donor in good health. The CDR3 region reads CASSNGHTEAFF. In nucleotides, the sequence is TGCGCCAGTAGTAATGGGCACACTGAAGCTTTCTTT.